Shown below are 23 T cell receptor beta chains from a single sample sequenced in a study of T cell responses to AZD1222 COVID-19 vaccine. Assay used: immunoSEQ multiplex PCR; TCRdb lists only in-frame clones, some missing. The sample has about 110,000 clones, about nine tenths seen once. The specimen was peripheral blood, collected on day 0 of AZD1222 vaccination. These receptors all come from an adult in good health.

J is TRBJ2-1 and V is TRBV12-3 or TRBV12-4; D is unresolved. The CDR3 covers 13 residues. V lost 6 bases to trimming and J lost 7 bases, with 13 bases between them. CDR3 loop: CASSSTEYNEQFF. The CDR3 nucleotides are TGTGCCAGCAGCTCGACTGAGTATAATGAGCAGTTCTTC.

The chain combines TRBV20-1 with TRBJ1-5, with TRBD1 identical over 9 bases. This CDR3 region has 15 residues. From germline, CDR1 is DFQATT and CDR2 SNEGSKA (reference sequence). V gave up 3 bases and J gave up 6 bases; unmatched junction bases: 9. CDR3 sequence: CSASSRDRVSQPQHF. CDR3 DNA sequence: TGCAGTGCTAGTAGCCGGGACAGGGTAAGTCAGCCCCAGCATTTT.

This chain uses TRBV4-1 with TRBJ1-1, with D possibly TRBD1 on 6 matching bases. This CDR3 has 14 residues. The germline V gene has CDR1 MGHRA and CDR2 YSYEKL. V lost 6 bases, J lost 4 bases, and 15 bases lay in between. The CDR3 loop reads CASRLNPGATEAFF. The CDR3 DNA is TGCGCCAGCAGACTTAACCCAGGGGCCACTGAAGCTTTCTTT.

The rearrangement uses TRBV6-5 and TRBJ1-1, with D perhaps TRBD1 (5 bases). The CDR3 contains 14 residues. CDR1 and CDR2 from the germline V gene are MNHEY and SVGAGI. The ends were cut back, 2 bases at V and 5 bases at J, with 12 bases in the middle. CDR3 region: CASSYNPPGTEAFF. For the CDR3, the DNA is TGTGCCAGCAGTTACAACCCCCCAGGGACTGAAGCTTTCTTT.

This chain links TRBV9 with TRBJ1-1, with TRBD1 matching over 9 bases. Germline values: CDR1 SGDLS, CDR2 YYNGEE. The V segment lost 3 bases and the J segment 5 bases; nucleotides outside the gene matches: 8. The CDR3 has 15 residues. The CDR3 region has the DNA TGTGCCAGCAGCGCCGGGGGGACAGGGAATACTGAAGCTTTCTTT. Its protein product is CASSAGGTGNTEAFF.

The gene calls are TRBV2 and TRBJ1-5; D perhaps matches TRBD1 (5 bases). The V end was cut by 6 bases, the J end by 0 bases, with 18 bases between. Looked up from germline, CDR1 is SNHLY and CDR2 is FYNNEI. The CDR3 extends over 17 amino acids. The CDR3 DNA follows: TGTGCCAGCAGCGACAAGACAGAAACTAATAGCAATCAGCCCCAGCATTTT. This sequence encodes CASSDKTETNSNQPQHF.

V usage is TRBV10-1 and J usage is TRBJ2-5; D is perhaps TRBD1 or TRBD2 (5 bases each). The V end was cut by 6 bases, the J end by 1 base, with 9 bases between. This CDR3 is built from 13 residues. Germline assignment: CDR1 WNHNN and CDR2 SYGVQD (reference sequence). CDR3 in DNA: TGCGCCAGCAGCCGGGACCCCCAAGAGACCCAGTACTTC. Protein: CASSRDPQETQYF.

The rearrangement joins TRBV18 to TRBJ2-5; 8 nucleotides agree with TRBD1. Trimming took 4 bases from V and 7 from J; bases not matched to a gene: 11. Germline-derived CDR1 and CDR2 are KGHSH and LQKENI. The CDR3 length is 15 residues. CDR3: CASSLSGQGLGTQYF. For the CDR3, the DNA is TGTGCCAGCTCACTCTCCGGACAGGGCCTCGGGACCCAGTACTTC.

This clone has just one count. The J gene is TRBJ2-7, the V gene TRBV14, with a tentative D call TRBD2 (5 bases). This CDR3 has 15 residues. V lost 3 bases and J 4 bases, leaving 16 bases between the germline ends. Germline V gene sequence: CDR1 SGHDN, CDR2 FVKESK. As DNA, the CDR3 is TGTGCCAGCAGCCAGGGTCCCGGAGGCCCGTACGAGCAGTACTTC. This sequence encodes CASSQGPGGPYEQYF.

CDR3 protein: CASSPRQGFGGYTF. CDR3 DNA: TGTGCCAGCTCACCTCGGCAAGGATTCGGCGGCTACACCTTC. This chain uses TRBV18 with TRBJ1-2; no firm D call. CDR1 is KGHSH and CDR2 is LQKENI in the germline V gene. The V end lost 3 bases, the J end lost 8 bases, and 16 bases lay between the germline ends. CDR3 length: 14 residues.

This clone was found once. The chain has TRBV12-5 and TRBJ2-3; the match to TRBD1 covers 11 bases. Germline CDR1 and CDR2: LGHNT and FRNRAP. The CDR3 runs to 15 residues. The trim removed 5 bases at V and 6 bases at J, leaving 7 bases unmatched. The CDR3 nucleotides read TGTGCTAGTGGTCATGGACAGGGGGCGGGGGATACGCAGTATTTT. This sequence encodes CASGHGQGAGDTQYF.

The chain has TRBV13 and TRBJ1-3; perhaps TRBD1 as D (6 bases). This CDR3 has 16 residues. In germline, CDR1 is PRHDT, CDR2 FYEKMQ (reference sequence). Trimming took off 3 bases at V and 2 bases at J, with 14 bases between the two ends. As DNA, the CDR3 is TGTGCCAGCAGCTTGTTCGAGGGGGGCCCTGGAAACACCATATATTTT. This encodes CASSLFEGGPGNTIYF.

The CDR3 loop reads CASSLGDRAYEQYF. The CDR3 region has the DNA TGTGCCAGCAGCTTGGGGGACAGGGCCTACGAGCAGTACTTC. This chain connects TRBV5-6 to TRBJ2-7, with 9 bases lining up with TRBD1. V lost 0 bases to trimming and J lost 2 bases; unmatched junction nucleotides: 0. The V gene's germline CDR1 is SGHDT and CDR2 YYEEEE. The CDR3 is 14 amino acids.

V and J are TRBV18 and TRBJ2-7, with 11 bases identical to TRBD2. The CDR3 spans 15 residues. J gave up 2 bases and V 2 bases, and 2 bases lay outside the gene matches. Germline V gene sequence: CDR1 KGHSH, CDR2 LQKENI. DNA for the CDR3: TGTGCCAGCTCACCAGGGACTAGCGGAACCTACGAGCAGTACTTC. It codes for CASSPGTSGTYEQYF. The full variable domain, in which reference TRBV18 and TRBJ2-7 provide the parts outside the CDR3, is NAGVMQNPRHLVRRRGQEARLRCSPMKGHSHVYWYRQLPEEGLKFMVYLQKENIIDESGMPKERFSAEFPKEGPSILRIQQVVRGDSAAYFCASSPGTSGTYEQYFGPGTRLTVT.

The chain uses TRBV6-5 and TRBJ1-5; D unresolved. Looked up from germline, CDR1 is MNHEY and CDR2 is SVGAGI. V shed 2 bases and J shed 6 bases, with 14 bases lying between them. This CDR3 has 15 amino acids. CDR3 coding DNA: TGTGCCAGCAGTTACATGGCAGGTAGTACTCAGCCCCAGCATTTT. As protein: CASSYMAGSTQPQHF.

The CDR3 loop is CAWREREAGWKAFF. The DNA for the CDR3 is TGTGCCTGGAGGGAAAGGGAGGCAGGATGGAAAGCTTTCTTT. The chain couples TRBV30 to TRBJ1-1; D ambiguous. Germline CDR1 GTSNPN, CDR2 SVGIG (reference sequence). V lost 3 bases and J 9 bases, leaving 20 bases between the germline ends. This CDR3 has 14 amino acids.

This clone appeared a few times. Other DNA sequences within the sample encode an identical CDR3. V is TRBV19 and J is TRBJ1-1; D gene unclear. V was trimmed by 5 bases and J by 1 base, leaving 8 bases between them. There are 13 residues in the CDR3. Germline loops: CDR1 LNHDA, CDR2 SQIVND (reference sequence). The CDR3 is CASSLGRNTEAFF. The CDR3 DNA follows: TGTGCCAGTAGTTTAGGCAGGAACACTGAAGCTTTCTTT. Full variable domain (missing parts from reference TRBV19 and TRBJ1-1): DGGITQSPKYLFRKEGQNVTLSCEQNLNHDAMYWYRQDPGQGLRLIYYSQIVNDFQKGDIAEGYSVSREKKESFPLTVTSAQKNPTAFYLCASSLGRNTEAFFGQGTRLTVV.

J is TRBJ2-2 and V is TRBV29-1, with TRBD1 identical over 8 bases. The germline CDR1 and CDR2 sequences are SQVTM and ANQGSEA. V dropped 6 bases and J dropped 4; count of bases not matched to a gene: 10. The CDR3 has 15 residues. The CDR3 nucleotides read TGCAGCGTACATTCGGACAGGGTTAGCACCGGGGAGCTGTTTTTT. This sequence encodes CSVHSDRVSTGELFF.

The CDR3 DNA is TGTGCCAGCAGTGAACCCGGGACTAACTACGAGCAGTACTTC. Translated, it gives CASSEPGTNYEQYF. This chain links TRBV6-1 with TRBJ2-7; 7 bases are a match to TRBD2. Trimming removed 2 bases from V and 3 bases from J; junction bases left unmatched: 4. From germline, CDR1 is MNHNS and CDR2 SASEGT. This CDR3 spans 14 amino acids.

The chain joins TRBV18 to TRBJ1-1, with a weak D call TRBD1 (5 bases). V shed 3 bases and J shed 1 base, with 15 bases lying between them. Looked up from germline, CDR1 is KGHSH and CDR2 is LQKENI. This CDR3 spans 16 amino acids. The chain's CDR3 is CASSPIGGGENTEAFF. In nucleotides, the CDR3 is TGTGCCAGCTCACCGATCGGGGGGGGAGAGAACACTGAAGCTTTCTTT. The full variable domain, with the rest looked up from reference TRBV18 and TRBJ1-1, is NAGVMQNPRHLVRRRGQEARLRCSPMKGHSHVYWYRQLPEEGLKFMVYLQKENIIDESGMPKERFSAEFPKEGPSILRIQQVVRGDSAAYFCASSPIGGGENTEAFFGQGTRLTVV.

The chain recombines TRBV6-5 with TRBJ2-7, with D perhaps TRBD1 or TRBD2 (5 bases each). The CDR3 consists of 15 residues. Germline CDR1 and CDR2: MNHEY and SVGAGI. Trimming left V 7 bases short and J 5 bases short, with 21 bases between. The CDR3 DNA sequence: TGTGCCAGCACCGCCCCGGGGACCCCCTTGAACGAGCAGTACTTC. This gives the protein CASTAPGTPLNEQYF.

V gene TRBV10-3 combines with J gene TRBJ2-5, with TRBD2 identical over 13 bases. The germline V gene encodes CDR1 ENHRY and CDR2 SYGVKD. Trimming at V came to 5 bases and at J to 5 bases, leaving 11 bases not matched to a gene. The CDR3 has 17 residues. CDR3 sequence (DNA): TGTGCCATCAGTCTTCAAGGACTAGCGGGAGTAGGCGAGACCCAGTACTTC. This encodes CAISLQGLAGVGETQYF.

The chain couples TRBV7-9 to TRBJ2-2; either TRBD1 or TRBD2 may supply D (5 bases each). Germline CDR1 SEHNR, CDR2 FQNEAQ (reference sequence). V was clipped by 3 bases and J by 6 bases, with 14 bases between them. The CDR3 has 15 amino acids. The CDR3 is CASSFSRGGSGELFF. CDR3 in DNA: TGTGCCAGCAGCTTTTCTAGGGGCGGGTCCGGGGAGCTGTTTTTT.